Below, 27 T cell receptor beta chains from the same sample are listed, as sequenced in a study of blood T cells in healthy people across ages. With a J-beta primer mix and a sample-barcoded 5' primer, a second PCR ran about 7 to 12 cycles. TCRdb ran MiXCR on the 5' RACE reads and lists one entry per CDR3 protein. The sample has roughly 2 million distinct CDR3 sequences, about 50% seen once. The specimen was blood. These receptors came from a woman between 40 and 55 years old in good health.

The V call is TRBV24-1, the J call TRBJ2-4; 15 positions match TRBD2. Germline lookup yields CDR1 KGHDR and CDR2 SFDVKD. The V and J ends lost 9 bases and 2 bases, in that order; junction bases with no gene match: 1. The CDR3 contains 15 residues. The CDR3 sequence: CATGLAGGTKNIQYF. CDR3 nucleotides: TGTGCCACCGGACTAGCGGGGGGGACCAAAAACATTCAGTACTTC.

This clonotype was observed a few times. The chain has TRBV28 and TRBJ2-1; D gene ambiguous. Germline V CDR1 and CDR2: MDHEN, SYDVKM. This CDR3 region has 15 residues. V was trimmed by 5 bases and J by 0 bases, leaving 11 bases between them. The CDR3: CASSTKGSSYNEQFF. The DNA of the CDR3 is TGTGCCAGCAGTACAAAGGGTAGCTCCTACAATGAGCAGTTCTTC.

The count of this clonotype is one. V gene TRBV3-1 combines with J gene TRBJ2-7; 9 bases line up with TRBD1. Looked up from germline, CDR1 is LGHDT and CDR2 is YNNKEL (reference sequence). The CDR3 has 17 amino acids. The ends lost 3 bases at V and 10 bases at J; junction bases unmatched: 19. CDR3 region: CASSHRFRTGEREPQYF. As DNA, the CDR3 is TGTGCCAGCAGCCACCGTTTTAGGACAGGGGAGAGGGAGCCCCAGTACTTC.

This clonotype occurred a few times. This CDR3 reads CSAHLPGGSSYEQYF. In DNA form, the CDR3 reads TGCAGTGCACATCTCCCCGGGGGGAGCTCCTACGAGCAGTACTTC. This chain links TRBV20-1 with TRBJ2-7; 7 bases match TRBD2. V lost 6 bases and J lost 0; bases outside the gene matches: 11. The V gene's germline CDR1 is DFQATT and CDR2 SNEGSKA (reference sequence). This CDR3 comprises 15 residues.

This clonotype turned up a few times. The rearrangement joins TRBV12-3 or TRBV12-4 to TRBJ2-4; D not certain. Matching the DNA end better, TRBJ2-7 makes the J call doubtful. This CDR3 comprises 13 residues. The CDR3 loop is CASSLADTYEQYF. The DNA of the CDR3 is TGTGCCAGCAGTTTGGCGGATACTTACGAGCAGTACTTC.

The V and J genes are TRBV6-5 and TRBJ1-2; 10 nucleotides match TRBD1. Germline V gene sequence: CDR1 MNHEY, CDR2 SVGAGI. The CDR3 extends over 13 amino acids. V dropped 8 bases and J dropped 8; count of bases not matched to a gene: 8. In DNA, the CDR3 is TGTGCCAGCGGCCGGGACAGGGGATTAGGCTACACCTTC. Its protein is CASGRDRGLGYTF.

V usage is TRBV4-1 and J usage is TRBJ2-5; 8 bases match TRBD1. V shed 3 bases, J shed 0 bases, and the junction held 6 bases outside the gene matches. CDR3 length equals 16 residues. The germline V gene encodes CDR1 MGHRA and CDR2 YSYEKL. DNA for the CDR3: TGCGCCAGCAGCCAGGAGACAGGGGCAAACCAAGAGACCCAGTACTTC. Its protein product is CASSQETGANQETQYF.

The CDR3 nucleotides are TGTGCCAGCAGTTCGGGACTAGCGGGTCTCACCGGGGAGCTGTTTTTT. This gives the protein CASSSGLAGLTGELFF. V gene TRBV12-3 or TRBV12-4 combines with J gene TRBJ2-2, with 12 bases aligning to TRBD2. The J segment lost 4 bases and the V segment lost 4 bases, leaving 4 bases of the junction unmatched. The CDR3 is 16 residues long.

The rearrangement uses TRBV20-1 and TRBJ2-1; D not resolved. This CDR3 comprises 13 residues. Germline-derived CDR1 and CDR2 are DFQATT and SNEGSKA (reference sequence). The V end lost 6 bases, the J end lost 0 bases, and 9 bases lay between the germline ends. The CDR3 sequence: CSAPKSSYNEQFF. The DNA for the CDR3 is TGCAGTGCGCCCAAGAGCTCCTACAATGAGCAGTTCTTC.

This clonotype was observed once. V is TRBV5-1 and J is TRBJ2-1; D is perhaps TRBD2 (6 bases). Trimming cost V 6 bases and J 4 bases, with 17 bases left between them. CDR3 length: 15 amino acids. Germline-derived CDR1 and CDR2 are SGHRS and YFSETQ. DNA for the CDR3: TGCGCCAGCAAGACCGAGGAGGGCAGGTACAATGAGCAGTTCTTC. Translated, it gives CASKTEEGRYNEQFF.

The chain uses TRBV10-3 and TRBJ2-1; no firm D call. The CDR3 has 14 amino acids. Germline CDR1 is ENHRY and CDR2 is SYGVKD. Deletions cut 7 bases from V and 3 bases from J, with 13 bases between. The CDR3 DNA reads TGTGCCATCAAAGGCACAACCCTCTACAATGAGCAGTTCTTC. This codes for CAIKGTTLYNEQFF.

The chain employs TRBV11-2 and TRBJ1-2; D might be TRBD1 (5 bases). Germline assignment: CDR1 SGHAT and CDR2 FQNNGV. Trimming removed 5 bases from V and 0 bases from J, with 16 bases in between. The CDR3 contains 16 residues. The CDR3 region has the DNA TGTGCCAGCAGCGCGAGCGGGGGAGCCCCTAACTATGGCTACACCTTC. It specifies CASSASGGAPNYGYTF.

The genes are TRBV7-2 and TRBJ2-5; D uncertain. V lost 2 bases to trimming and J lost 5 bases, with 15 bases between them. CDR1 SGHTA and CDR2 FQGNSA come from the germline V gene. The CDR3 is 15 amino acids. The CDR3 DNA sequence: TGTGCCAGCAGCTTACGGCAACAACCGACGGAGACCCAGTACTTC. It codes for CASSLRQQPTETQYF.

The V gene is TRBV7-9, the J gene TRBJ2-7; TRBD1 matches 8 bases. The CDR3 sequence is 15 residues long. Germline V gene lookup returns CDR1 SEHNR and CDR2 FQNEAQ (reference sequence). V lost 5 bases, J lost 2 bases, and 8 bases stayed unmatched. This chain's CDR3 is CASSLGDRPPYEQYF. Written as DNA, the CDR3 is TGTGCCAGCAGCCTCGGGGACAGGCCGCCCTACGAGCAGTACTTC.

The chain uses TRBV24-1 and TRBJ2-5, with D perhaps matching TRBD2 (6 bases). The CDR3 runs 12 residues. V lost 7 bases, J lost 11 bases, and 16 bases lay in between. Per the germline V gene, CDR1 is KGHDR and CDR2 is SFDVKD. Here the CDR3 DNA reads TGTGCCACCAGCTACAGGTCACGGGAGCAGTACTTC. This gives the protein CATSYRSREQYF.

The V and J genes are TRBV18 and TRBJ1-4; D is unresolved. The V gene lost 3 bases and the J gene lost 8 bases, with 19 bases spanning the gap. Germline V gives CDR1 KGHSH, CDR2 LQKENI. The CDR3 spans 16 residues. CDR3: CASSPPDISSGEKLFF. CDR3 nucleotides: TGTGCCAGCTCACCTCCTGACATCTCATCGGGCGAAAAACTGTTTTTT.

This clonotype was recorded once. The V gene is TRBV24-1, the J gene TRBJ1-2; 7 bases align to TRBD1. Losses at the gene ends were 4 bases for V and 4 bases for J; bases not matched to a gene: 14. CDR1 is KGHDR and CDR2 is SFDVKD in the germline V gene. The CDR3 sequence is 17 residues long. The CDR3 bases are TGTGCCACCAGTGAGTCCCCGGGACAGACCTCGCTCTATGGCTACACCTTC. Protein sequence: CATSESPGQTSLYGYTF.

This chain links TRBV7-2 with TRBJ2-3, with 11 bases identical to TRBD2. Per the germline V gene, CDR1 is SGHTA and CDR2 is FQGNSA. The CDR3 is 17 residues long. Germline trimming cut 1 base from V and 5 bases from J; bases unmatched to any gene: 8. CDR3 bases: TGTGCCAGCAGCTTAGTTGCTAGCGGGGGGTATCAAGATACGCAGTATTTT. Its translation: CASSLVASGGYQDTQYF.

This clonotype showed up just once. The chain uses TRBV2 and TRBJ1-2; TRBD1 matches at 7 bases. The CDR3 spans 13 residues. Unmatched junction bases numbered 8, after V lost 9 bases and J lost 4 bases. CDR1 is SNHLY, CDR2 FYNNEI, per germline. Here the CDR3 DNA reads TGTGCCAGTTTAACAGGGGTGATCTATGGCTACACCTTC. Residues: CASLTGVIYGYTF. Full variable domain (rest looked up from reference TRBV2 and TRBJ1-2): EPEVTQTPSHQVTQMGQEVILRCVPISNHLYFYWYRQILGQKVEFLVSFYNNEISEKSEIFDDQFSVERPDGSNFTLKIRSTKLEDSAMYFCASLTGVIYGYTFGSGTRLTVV.

V usage is TRBV20-1 and J usage is TRBJ1-4; the D is unclear. Germline V gives CDR1 DFQATT, CDR2 SNEGSKA (reference sequence). V was pared by 7 bases and J by 3 bases, with 9 bases between. This CDR3 has 12 amino acids. The chain's CDR3 is CSVGKANEKLFF. The CDR3 DNA reads TGCAGTGTCGGGAAGGCTAATGAAAAACTGTTTTTT.

This clonotype was recorded a few times. CDR3 DNA: TGCAGTGCTTTCGCGGCGGGGGTCTCCTACGAGCAGTACTTC. Residues: CSAFAAGVSYEQYF. The rearrangement uses TRBV20-1 and TRBJ2-7, with TRBD2 matching over 7 bases. Germline CDR1 is DFQATT and CDR2 is SNEGSKA (reference sequence). This CDR3 is built from 14 residues. Losses at the gene ends were 5 bases for V and 0 bases for J; bases not matched to a gene: 7.

This clonotype was seen a few times. The rearrangement joins TRBV7-2 to TRBJ2-5; 10 bases match TRBD1. With V trimmed by 1 base and J by 2 bases, 16 bases remained unmatched. Germline V gene sequence: CDR1 SGHTA, CDR2 FQGNSA. The CDR3 length is 20 residues. The CDR3 sequence is CASSLGPPLAGTGEQETQYF. As DNA, the CDR3 is TGTGCCAGCAGCTTAGGTCCGCCTCTGGCCGGGACAGGGGAGCAAGAGACCCAGTACTTC.

The V call is TRBV6-5, the J call TRBJ1-1; the D is unclear. CDR1 is MNHEY, CDR2 SVGAGI, per germline. CDR3 size: 11 residues. Trimming shortened V by 5 bases and J by 8 bases, and 9 bases separated the two germline ends. CDR3 nucleotide sequence: TGTGCCAGCAGTAACCCCAGAGAAGCTTTCTTT. Protein product: CASSNPREAFF.

This clonotype has a handful of counts. The chain recombines TRBV12-3 or TRBV12-4 with TRBJ2-5; D is possibly TRBD1 (5 bases). CDR3 length: 11 residues. Trimming took off 6 bases at V and 11 bases at J, with 13 bases between the two ends. CDR3 in amino acids: CASSQGIRQYF. The CDR3 nucleotides read TGTGCCAGCAGCCAGGGAATTAGGCAGTACTTC.

This clonotype has just a few counts. The chain has TRBV6-5 and TRBJ2-5, with 7 positions matching TRBD2. Germline loops: CDR1 MNHEY, CDR2 SVGAGI. V trimming: 0 bases; J trimming: 3 bases; junction bases outside the gene matches: 7. CDR3 length: 16 residues. This CDR3 is CASSYSLLTSKETQYF. The CDR3 DNA follows: TGTGCCAGCAGTTACTCGCTCCTGACTAGCAAAGAGACCCAGTACTTC.

The chain carries TRBV7-9 and TRBJ2-5, with 7 bases matching TRBD1. TRBJ2-7 explains the end of the DNA better; the J call may be wrong. Germline CDR1 and CDR2: SEHNR and FQNEAQ (reference sequence). The CDR3 is 15 amino acids. The DNA for the CDR3 is TGTGCCAGCAGCCCGCACAGGGGTTATCGGGTCGAGCAGTACTTC. It yields the protein CASSPHRGYRVEQYF.

This rearrangement joins TRBV3-1 to TRBJ2-5; 11 bases agree with TRBD2. CDR3 size: 15 residues. Germline V gene lookup returns CDR1 LGHDT and CDR2 YNNKEL (reference sequence). Trimming cost V 4 bases and J 5 bases; bases outside gene matches: 6. In DNA, the CDR3 is TGTGCCAGCAGCCCGACTAGCGGGGCGATTGAGACCCAGTACTTC. It is translated as CASSPTSGAIETQYF.